This is a list of T cell receptor beta chains from one sample in a study of graft-versus-host responses after intestinal transplantation. No cognate antigen is known for these TCRs. Profiled with immunoSEQ multiplex PCR; TCRdb holds only in-frame clones, not every one. Of 100,000 or so clones detected, roughly 91% appear once; the ten largest clones hold over 0.15%. The sample in question was unstimulated CD4+ T cells sorted from spleen or lymph node cells, obtained before transplant. The receptors stem from a human donor who was the organ donor for an intestinal transplant. CDR3s include the opening cysteine and the closing phenylalanine or tryptophan. D genes are given only for firm matches. Clone size, where shown, is once, few, many, or a class for clones that have expanded.

CDR3 DNA: TGCGCCAGCAGCCAAGGGTTTATAACGCAGGGTAACACCGGGGAGCTGTTTTTT
CDR3 protein: CASSQGFITQGNTGELFF
J gene: TRBJ2-2
V gene: TRBV4-1
clone size: -
D gene: -
CDR3 length: 18

CDR3 DNA: TGTGCCAGCAGCTTAGGCGACAGGGCCTCGAACACTGAAGCTTTCTTT
CDR3 protein: CASSLGDRASNTEAFF
J gene: TRBJ1-1
V gene: TRBV11-2
clone size: -
D gene: TRBD1
CDR3 length: 16

CDR3 DNA: TGCGCCAGCAGCCAGGCCGGGACAGTGAACACTGAAGCTTTCTTT
CDR3 protein: CASSQAGTVNTEAFF
J gene: TRBJ1-1
V gene: TRBV4-1
clone size: -
D gene: TRBD1
CDR3 length: 15

CDR3 DNA: TGTGCCAGCACGAGACAGGGAGGAAACGAGCAGTACTTC
CDR3 protein: CASTRQGGNEQYF
J gene: TRBJ2-7
V gene: TRBV6-5
clone size: -
D gene: -
CDR3 length: 13

CDR3 DNA: TGTGCCAGTAACAGGGGGGGAAACACCGGGGAGCTGTTTTTT
CDR3 protein: CASNRGGNTGELFF
J gene: TRBJ2-2
V gene: TRBV19
clone size: -
D gene: -
CDR3 length: 14

CDR3 DNA: TGTGCCAGCAGCCCGGCTCGAGGGAGGAGGACTGAAGCTTTCTTT
CDR3 protein: CASSPARGRRTEAFF
J gene: TRBJ1-1
V gene: TRBV5-6
clone size: -
D gene: -
CDR3 length: 15

CDR3 DNA: TGTGCCAGCAGCCGAACTCCGGGCGGGGGTACGTCCAGCGAGCAGTACTTC
CDR3 protein: CASSRTPGGGTSSEQYF
J gene: TRBJ2-7
V gene: TRBV28
clone size: -
D gene: TRBD2
CDR3 length: 17

CDR3 DNA: TGTGCCAGCAGTGAAGTCTTCAGCACAGATACGCAGTATTTT
CDR3 protein: CASSEVFSTDTQYF
J gene: TRBJ2-3
V gene: TRBV6-1
clone size: -
D gene: -
CDR3 length: 14

CDR3 DNA: TGTGCCAGTAGTTTCCTAAAACAGCCCCAGCATTTT
CDR3 protein: CASSFLKQPQHF
J gene: TRBJ1-5
V gene: TRBV19
clone size: -
D gene: -
CDR3 length: 12

CDR3 DNA: TGTGCCAGCAGCTTGGACAGGGGGGAATTTAATTCACCCCTCCACTTT
CDR3 protein: CASSLDRGEFNSPLHF
J gene: TRBJ1-6
V gene: TRBV5-6
clone size: -
D gene: TRBD1
CDR3 length: 16

CDR3 DNA: TGTGCCAGCAGGATTACAGGGAGGGTTAACGATCAGCCCCAGCATTTT
CDR3 protein: CASRITGRVNDQPQHF
J gene: TRBJ1-5
V gene: TRBV27
clone size: once
D gene: -
CDR3 length: 16

CDR3 DNA: TGTGCCAGAAGCTGGAGTAAGAGACGGATTTCCACTGAAGCTTTCTTT
CDR3 protein: CARSWSKRRISTEAFF
J gene: TRBJ1-1
V gene: TRBV7-5
clone size: few
D gene: -
CDR3 length: 16

CDR3 DNA: TGTGCCAGCAGCTTTAACAATGAGCAGTTCTTC
CDR3 protein: CASSFNNEQFF
J gene: TRBJ2-1
V gene: TRBV5-6
clone size: -
D gene: -
CDR3 length: 11

CDR3 DNA: TGTGCCAGTAGTATAGTCCCGGGACAGTACCTCAACTATGGCTACACCTTC
CDR3 protein: CASSIVPGQYLNYGYTF
J gene: TRBJ1-2
V gene: TRBV19
clone size: -
D gene: TRBD1
CDR3 length: 17

CDR3 DNA: TGTGCCAGCAGCCGAAGTGTCGGGCGGGGTGTGGGCACCGGGGAGCTGTTTTTT
CDR3 protein: CASSRSVGRGVGTGELFF
J gene: TRBJ2-2
V gene: TRBV4-2
clone size: -
D gene: -
CDR3 length: 18

CDR3 DNA: TGTGCCAGCAGCTTGGCCGGACAGGGTGAAAAACTGTTTTTT
CDR3 protein: CASSLAGQGEKLFF
J gene: TRBJ1-4
V gene: TRBV5-6
clone size: -
D gene: TRBD1
CDR3 length: 14

CDR3 DNA: TGTGCCAGCAGTCCGCAGGGCGCAGATACGCAGTATTTT
CDR3 protein: CASSPQGADTQYF
J gene: TRBJ2-3
V gene: TRBV6-5
clone size: -
D gene: -
CDR3 length: 13

CDR3 DNA: TGTGCCATCAGTGAGGAAATCAGACTCGTCGAGCAGTACTTC
CDR3 protein: CAISEEIRLVEQYF
J gene: TRBJ2-7
V gene: TRBV10-3
clone size: -
D gene: -
CDR3 length: 14